The clone carrying this T cell receptor (beta chain) was counted ten times or more. Its specificity is not known. Since the library was made to target alpha chains, this beta chain is a stray read and its abundance is not meaningful. This entry belongs to a study of spatial heterogeneity in lung cancer. Study-wide context: The study found that TCR transcript counts in tumor regions correlated strongly with a matched bulk RNA-seq T cell module score. There were, on average, more than ten raw-read appearances for each unique TCR and UMI combination.

TCRdb reprocessed the 5' RACE reads with MiXCR, giving one entry per CDR3 protein. The table shows 2,700 or so distinct CDR3 sequences, with 4.5% to 6% occurring only once. The time point was: sample taken at primary tumor resection. The study sequenced unsorted whole RNA from tumor, nontumor lung or frozen PBMC. The V and J ends lost 1 base and 4 bases, in that order; junction bases with no gene match: 7. In germline, CDR1 is LGHDT, CDR2 YNNKEL (reference sequence). The CDR3 length is 16 residues. Whole-study results and caveats: Within tumors, counts of expanded alpha and beta TCRs tracked tumor mutation counts.

The chain combines TRBV3-1 with TRBJ2-7; TRBD1 agrees at 10 bases. The sequence was collected from a male donor with early-stage non-small cell lung cancer. The sequenced sample was lung tumor tissue, obtained at surgery. CDR3 bases: TGTGCCAGCAGCCAAGGGGATGGGGACAGGGGTTACGAGCAGTACTTC. The encoded protein is CASSQGDGDRGYEQYF.